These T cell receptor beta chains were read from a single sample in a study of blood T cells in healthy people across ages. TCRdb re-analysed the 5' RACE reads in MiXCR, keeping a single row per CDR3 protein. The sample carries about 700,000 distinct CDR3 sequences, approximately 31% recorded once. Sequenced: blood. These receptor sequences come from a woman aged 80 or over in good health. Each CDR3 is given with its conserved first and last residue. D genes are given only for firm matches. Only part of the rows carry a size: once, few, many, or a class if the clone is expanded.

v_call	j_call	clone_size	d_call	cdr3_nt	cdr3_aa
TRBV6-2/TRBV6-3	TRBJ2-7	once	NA	TGTGCCAGCAGGGCAGGGGACGGAGAGCAGTACTTC	CASRAGDGEQYF
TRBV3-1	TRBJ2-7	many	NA	TGTGCCAGCAGCCAAGTCCTCCCTACAGGGAACGAGCAGTACTTC	CASSQVLPTGNEQYF
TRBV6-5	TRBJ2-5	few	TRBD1	TGTGCCAGCAGTTACTCCGGGACAGGGGTACAAGAGACCCAGTACTTC	CASSYSGTGVQETQYF
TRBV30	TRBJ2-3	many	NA	TGTGCCTGGAGTGTAGGGCTACCCAGCGGCACAGATACGCAGTATTTT	CAWSVGLPSGTDTQYF
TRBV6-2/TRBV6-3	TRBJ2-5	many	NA	TGTGCCAGCAGTCACGGACAATACCAAGAGACCCAGTACTTC	CASSHGQYQETQYF
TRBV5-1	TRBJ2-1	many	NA	TGCGCCAGCAGCTTGGGGACTGCGATGTCCTACAATGAGCAGTTCTTC	CASSLGTAMSYNEQFF
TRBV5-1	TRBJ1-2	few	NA	TGCGCCAGCAGCGTTGGAGATCTAAACTATGGCTACACCTTC	CASSVGDLNYGYTF
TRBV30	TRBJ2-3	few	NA	TGTGCCTGGAGTGTAGCGCCCGGCAATCCGCAGTATTTT	CAWSVAPGNPQYF
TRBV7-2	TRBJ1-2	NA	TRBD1	TGTGCCAGCAGCTTAAGGGCCAGGGGGACCTATGGCTACACCTTC	CASSLRARGTYGYTF
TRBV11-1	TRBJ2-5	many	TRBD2	TGTGCCAGCAGCCTAAGGCTAGCGGACTTCCAAGAGACCCAGTACTTC	CASSLRLADFQETQYF
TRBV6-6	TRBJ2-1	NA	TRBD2	TGTGCCAGCAGGAATCGACTAGCGGGGTGGAATGAGCAGTTCTTC	CASRNRLAGWNEQFF
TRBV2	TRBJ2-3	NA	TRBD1	TGTGCCAGCAAGGCCCGGGACAGGGCCACAGATACGCAGTATTTT	CASKARDRATDTQYF
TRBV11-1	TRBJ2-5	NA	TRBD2	TGTGCCAGCAGCTTTACAGCGGGAGTGGCAGAGACCCAGTACTTC	CASSFTAGVAETQYF
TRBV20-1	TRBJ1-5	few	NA	TGCAGTGCCTACCCTGGGAGTCGCAATCAGCCCCAGCATTTT	CSAYPGSRNQPQHF
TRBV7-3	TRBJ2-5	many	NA	TGTGCCAGCAGCCCAAGTTCCCTTACAAGGGGTACCCAGTACTTC	CASSPSSLTRGTQYF
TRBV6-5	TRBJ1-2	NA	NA	TGTGCCAGCAGTACGACACGGATCTATGGCTACACCTTC	CASSTTRIYGYTF
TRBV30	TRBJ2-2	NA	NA	TGTGCCTGGAGACTGGGGCGGGGGCTCACCGGGGAGCTGTTTTTT	CAWRLGRGLTGELFF
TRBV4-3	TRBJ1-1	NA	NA	TGCGCCAGCAGCCAAGATAAGGTGTTCACTGAAGCTTTCTTT	CASSQDKVFTEAFF
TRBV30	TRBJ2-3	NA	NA	TGTGCCTGGAGCACGTCGGATACGCAGTATTTT	CAWSTSDTQYF
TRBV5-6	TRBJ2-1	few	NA	TGTGCCAGCAGCTTGGCCTCCGGGTCAGGGACGAGGGGGGATGAGCAGTTCTTC	CASSLASGSGTRGDEQFF
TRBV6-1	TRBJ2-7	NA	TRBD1	TGCGCCGGCAGTGCTCGACAGGGAGACGAGCAGTACTTC	CAGSARQGDEQYF
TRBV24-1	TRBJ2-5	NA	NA	TGTGCCACCAGTGACATCAAAGGATTAGAGACCCAGTACTTC	CATSDIKGLETQYF
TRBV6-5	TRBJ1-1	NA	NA	TGTGCCAGCAGTTCAGGAGGGGCGAACACTGAAGCTTTCTTT	CASSSGGANTEAFF
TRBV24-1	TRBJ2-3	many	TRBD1	TGTGCCACCAGTCCGGCCGGGACAGACATAAACGCTAGCACAGATACGCAGTATTTT	CATSPAGTDINASTDTQYF